This T cell receptor (beta chain) came from a study of T cells in Graves' hyperthyroidism and ophthalmopathy. TCR beta CDR3 sequences were amplified from RNA transcripts. The TCR CDR3 first-round RT-PCR relied on the HTBI primer set. MiXCR was run by TCRdb on the multiplex PCR reads, yielding one entry per CDR3 protein. The sample carries some 510,000 distinct CDR3 sequences, more than 20% recorded once. This clonotype was counted many times. This TCR derives from a man in his late teens or twenties with Graves' hyperthyroidism. The material sequenced was blood.

The CDR3 sequence is CASGIGQGWQPQHF. CDR3 coding DNA: TGTGCCAGCGGAATAGGACAGGGCTGGCAGCCCCAGCATTTT. This chain links TRBV28 with TRBJ1-5; 8 bases agree with TRBD1. This CDR3 is 14 amino acids long. J was trimmed by 7 bases and V by 8 bases; bases with no gene match: 10. CDR1 and CDR2 from the germline V gene are MDHEN and SYDVKM.